Sequencing of this TCR beta chain was carried out in a study of T cells in Graves' hyperthyroidism and ophthalmopathy. Findings and limits, study-wide: In validation, the model predicted ophthalmopathy. These predictions came a median about 6.8 months before onset. Blood samples included most of the expanded thyroid clonotypes exceeding 0.001.

The CDR3 regions of TCR beta were amplified from RNA transcripts. The HTBI primer set drove a first-round RT-PCR of the TCR CDR3. TCRdb called the multiplex PCR reads again in MiXCR, with one record for every CDR3 protein. The sample shows roughly 500,000 distinct CDR3 sequences, 46% of them seen only once. Trimming left V 6 bases short and J 8 bases short, with 14 bases between. Germline CDR1 SGHTA, CDR2 FQGNSA. The CDR3 runs to 14 residues. Uncontrolled infection, other autoimmune disease, pregnancy and lactation each barred patients from inclusion. Note on this clonotype: Its antigen is undetermined.

The receptor was isolated from an adult woman with Graves' disease, either hyperthyroidism or ophthalmopathy (not recorded which). Sequenced sample: peripheral blood or thyroid tissue (not recorded which). The chain carries TRBV7-2 and TRBJ1-6; D remains unclear. CDR3 nucleotide sequence: TGTGCCAGCAGTTCATACATATCAGATTCACCCCTCCACTTT. This codes for CASSSYISDSPLHF.